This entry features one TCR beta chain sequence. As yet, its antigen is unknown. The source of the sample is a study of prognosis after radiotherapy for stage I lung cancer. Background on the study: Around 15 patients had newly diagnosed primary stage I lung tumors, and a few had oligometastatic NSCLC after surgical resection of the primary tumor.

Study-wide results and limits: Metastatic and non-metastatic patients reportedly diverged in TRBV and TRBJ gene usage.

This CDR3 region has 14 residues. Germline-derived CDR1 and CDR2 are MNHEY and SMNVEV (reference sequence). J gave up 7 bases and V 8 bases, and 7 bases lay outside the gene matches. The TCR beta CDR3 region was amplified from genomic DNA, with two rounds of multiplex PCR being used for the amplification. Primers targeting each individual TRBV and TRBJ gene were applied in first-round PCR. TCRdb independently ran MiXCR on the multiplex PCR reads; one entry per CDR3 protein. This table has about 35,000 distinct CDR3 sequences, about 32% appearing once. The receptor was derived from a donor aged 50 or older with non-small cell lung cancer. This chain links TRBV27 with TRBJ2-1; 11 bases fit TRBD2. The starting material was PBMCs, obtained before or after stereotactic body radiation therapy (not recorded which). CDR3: CASGLAGGRNEQFF. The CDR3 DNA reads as TGTGCCAGCGGATTAGCGGGGGGGAGGAATGAGCAGTTCTTC.